Below are 26 T cell receptor beta chains sequenced from a single sample in a study of blood T cell repertoires in COVID-19. The method was immunoSEQ multiplex PCR; TCRdb's version includes in-frame clones alone and lacks a portion of them. Among roughly 210,000 clones listed, under 90% were seen once. The sequencing sample was made of peripheral blood. Source of these receptors: a woman older than 75 with COVID-19, enrolled during active disease.

This clone was picked up one time. This chain links TRBV19 with TRBJ1-6; D call uncertain. The V end lost 6 bases, the J end lost 7 bases, and 10 bases lay between the germline ends. The CDR3 is 13 residues long. Germline lookup yields CDR1 LNHDA and CDR2 SQIVND (reference sequence). The CDR3 DNA reads TGTGCCAGTAGCAGCAGCAGGAATTCACCCCTCCACTTT. Amino acid sequence: CASSSSRNSPLHF.

The chain couples TRBV6-1 to TRBJ2-7; D is perhaps TRBD2 (6 bases). The germline V gene has CDR1 MNHNS and CDR2 SASEGT. The CDR3 length is 13 residues. Trimming removed 3 bases from V and 5 bases from J, with 11 bases in between. For the CDR3, the DNA is TGTGCCAGCAGTGAGGTTTGGGAGGACGAGCAGTACGTC. As protein: CASSEVWEDEQYV.

The CDR3 sequence is CASSYGGSGQPQHF. The CDR3 nucleotides read TGTGCCAGCAGTTACGGAGGGTCAGGCCAGCCCCAGCATTTT. V gene TRBV6-5 combines with J gene TRBJ1-5, with no clear D. Trimming stripped 2 bases from V and 7 bases from J, with 12 bases between. The germline gives CDR1 MNHEY, CDR2 SVGAGI. The CDR3 contains 14 residues.

This clone occurred a few times. The V call is TRBV7-2, the J call TRBJ1-2, with 7 bases identical to TRBD1. V lost 5 bases, J lost 2 bases, and 8 bases stayed unmatched. The CDR3 spans 15 residues. Per the germline V gene, CDR1 is SGHTA and CDR2 is FQGNSA. CDR3 in amino acids: CASSAPLQGNYGYTF. For the CDR3, the DNA is TGTGCCAGCAGCGCCCCCTTACAGGGGAACTATGGCTACACCTTC.

Comments on this clone: Other DNA variants within this sample encode the same CDR3. The chain is built from TRBV5-1 and TRBJ2-3, with a tentative D call TRBD2 (6 bases). The CDR3 runs to 13 residues. V was cut by 8 bases and J by 2 bases, with 12 bases left in between. The V gene's germline CDR1 is SGHRS and CDR2 YFSETQ. The CDR3 loop reads CASSSGSTDTQYF. CDR3 nucleotides: TGCGCCAGTTCAAGCGGGTCCACAGATACGCAGTATTTT.

In DNA, the CDR3 is TGTGCCTGGAGTGTACTCAGAAGCGATGAGCAGTTCTTC. This encodes CAWSVLRSDEQFF. The rearrangement uses TRBV30 and TRBJ2-1; D not resolved. From germline, CDR1 is GTSNPN and CDR2 SVGIG (reference sequence). V was trimmed by 0 bases and J by 8 bases, leaving 11 bases between them. This CDR3 is built from 13 residues. Complete variable domain (other parts from reference TRBV30 and TRBJ2-1): SQTIHQWPATLVQPVGSPLSLECTVEGTSNPNLYWYRQAAGRGLQLLFYSVGIGQISSEVPQNLSASRPQDRQFILSSKKLLLSDSGFYLCAWSVLRSDEQFFGPGTRLTVL.

The rearrangement links TRBV7-2 to TRBJ1-6; 8 nucleotides match TRBD1. The CDR3 spans 14 residues. With 5 bases clipped from V and 8 bases from J, the junction kept 5 bases outside the gene matches. Germline V lookup: CDR1 SGHTA, CDR2 FQGNSA. The CDR3 protein is CASSTGGGDSPLHF. The DNA for the CDR3 is TGTGCCAGCAGCACAGGGGGGGGCGATTCACCCCTCCACTTT.

The chain recombines TRBV7-2 with TRBJ2-1; 14 bases map to TRBD2. The CDR3 spans 17 residues. Germline CDR1 is SGHTA and CDR2 is FQGNSA. The trim removed 6 bases at V and 7 bases at J, leaving 11 bases unmatched. Here the CDR3 reads CASRPRAGTSGGNEQFF. CDR3 in DNA: TGTGCCAGCAGACCCAGGGCCGGGACTAGCGGGGGAAATGAGCAGTTCTTC.

This chain joins TRBV3-1 (or the pseudogene TRBV3-2) and TRBJ1-3; TRBD1 agrees at 8 bases. The germline V gene encodes CDR1 LGHDT and CDR2 YNNKEL (reference sequence). Trimming removed 1 base from V and 8 bases from J; junction bases left unmatched: 4. This CDR3 is built from 14 residues. In DNA form, the CDR3 reads TGTGCCAGCAGCCAAGGACAGGGGCGATACACCATATATTTT. Encoded protein: CASSQGQGRYTIYF.

The CDR3 loop reads CASSPSGEWYRAFF. The CDR3 DNA is TGTGCCAGCTCACCTTCCGGGGAATGGTATCGAGCTTTCTTT. The chain carries TRBV18 and TRBJ1-1; D not certain. Germline V CDR1 and CDR2: KGHSH, LQKENI. There are 14 residues in the CDR3. The ends were cut back, 3 bases at V and 10 bases at J, with 18 bases in the middle.

This rearrangement joins TRBV7-2 to TRBJ2-3; tentatively, D is TRBD1 (5 bases). This CDR3 spans 14 amino acids. Trimming pared 0 bases from V and 3 bases from J, leaving 7 bases between. The germline gives CDR1 SGHTA, CDR2 FQGNSA. The CDR3 here is CASSLARGTDTQYF. The CDR3 bases are TGTGCCAGCAGCTTAGCAAGGGGAACAGATACGCAGTATTTT.

The V and J genes are TRBV18 and TRBJ1-5, with D perhaps TRBD1 (6 bases). The V and J ends lost 3 bases and 6 bases respectively, with 12 bases between them. Per germline, CDR1 KGHSH and CDR2 LQKENI. There are 14 residues in the CDR3. CDR3: CASSPIQGFQPQHF. The CDR3 DNA sequence: TGTGCCAGCTCACCCATTCAGGGGTTTCAGCCCCAGCATTTT.

CDR3 region: CASSQESGASGNTIYF. The CDR3 DNA follows: TGTGCCAGCAGCCAAGAATCAGGGGCGTCTGGAAACACCATATATTTT. This sequence joins TRBV4-2 and TRBJ1-3; D might be TRBD1 (6 bases). This CDR3 has 16 amino acids. The V and J ends lost 0 bases and 1 base respectively, with 10 bases between them. Germline V gene sequence: CDR1 LGHNA, CDR2 YNFKEQ.

This chain links TRBV6-5 with TRBJ2-5, with a possible D match to TRBD1 (5 bases). The V and J ends lost 0 bases and 1 base respectively, with 6 bases between them. The CDR3 loop spans 14 amino acids. Germline V gene lookup returns CDR1 MNHEY and CDR2 SVGAGI. This chain's CDR3 is CASSYSRGQETQYF. CDR3 sequence (DNA): TGTGCCAGCAGTTACTCAAGGGGCCAAGAGACCCAGTACTTC.

The chain joins TRBV19 to TRBJ1-1; weak D call: TRBD1 (5 bases). Deletions cut 6 bases from V and 4 bases from J, with 18 bases between. Germline V gene lookup returns CDR1 LNHDA and CDR2 SQIVND (reference sequence). This CDR3 is built from 15 residues. The CDR3 bases are TGTGCCAGTAGGGCCCTGGCAGGGTGGGGCACTGAAGCTTTCTTT. It specifies CASRALAGWGTEAFF.

The genes are TRBV28 and TRBJ1-1; D unresolved. This CDR3 spans 14 amino acids. The germline gives CDR1 MDHEN, CDR2 SYDVKM. V gave up 3 bases and J gave up 0 bases, with 8 bases separating them. CDR3: CASSLLGMNTEAFF. For the CDR3, the DNA is TGTGCCAGCAGTTTGCTAGGAATGAACACTGAAGCTTTCTTT.

The chain combines TRBV24-1 with TRBJ1-2, with D uncertain. The germline V gene has CDR1 KGHDR and CDR2 SFDVKD. CDR3 size: 15 residues. Trimming pared 4 bases from V and 2 bases from J, leaving 13 bases between. The CDR3 sequence is CATSEAGRSNYGYTF. CDR3 coding DNA: TGTGCCACCAGTGAGGCAGGCCGCTCAAACTATGGCTACACCTTC.

The V call is TRBV18, the J call TRBJ2-6, with 9 bases identical to TRBD1. The V segment lost 3 bases and the J segment 1 base; nucleotides outside the gene matches: 13. The CDR3 is 20 residues long. Germline V lookup: CDR1 KGHSH, CDR2 LQKENI. CDR3 nucleotides: TGTGCCAGCTCACCGACGCGGTCCGGACAGGGGAGGTCTGGGGCCAACGTCCTGACTTTC. It encodes CASSPTRSGQGRSGANVLTF.

The chain carries TRBV7-2 and TRBJ1-6, with TRBD1 matching over 7 bases. The CDR3 is 16 amino acids. The trim removed 5 bases at V and 7 bases at J, leaving 11 bases unmatched. Looked up from germline, CDR1 is SGHTA and CDR2 is FQGNSA. The CDR3 bases are TGTGCCAGCAGCACAAACCCGACAGGGAGCAATTCACCCCTCCACTTT. Amino acid sequence: CASSTNPTGSNSPLHF.

The chain carries TRBV18 and TRBJ2-7; 7 bases fit TRBD1. The CDR3 consists of 12 residues. Germline CDR1 and CDR2: KGHSH and LQKENI. J was trimmed by 5 bases and V by 3 bases; bases with no gene match: 1. The CDR3 region has the DNA TGTGCCAGCTCACCGGACAGGAACGAGCAGTACTTC. Protein sequence: CASSPDRNEQYF. Filled out from reference TRBV18 and TRBJ2-7, the complete variable domain reads NAGVMQNPRHLVRRRGQEARLRCSPMKGHSHVYWYRQLPEEGLKFMVYLQKENIIDESGMPKERFSAEFPKEGPSILRIQQVVRGDSAAYFCASSPDRNEQYFGPGTRLTVT.

The chain uses TRBV6-5 and TRBJ2-7; 8 bases map to TRBD2. Looked up from germline, CDR1 is MNHEY and CDR2 is SVGAGI. Trimming at V came to 1 base and at J to 2 bases, leaving 4 bases not matched to a gene. The CDR3 totals 15 residues. This CDR3 reads CASSYLRGAPYEQYF. CDR3 sequence (DNA): TGTGCCAGCAGTTACTTGCGGGGGGCCCCCTACGAGCAGTACTTC.

V gene TRBV6-5 combines with J gene TRBJ1-2; a possible D gene is TRBD1 (5 bases). The V gene's germline CDR1 is MNHEY and CDR2 SVGAGI. There are 15 residues in the CDR3. V was clipped by 7 bases and J by 5 bases, with 20 bases between them. The CDR3 region has the DNA TGTGCCAGCAACCCGGGGGTGAACCTGGGGTATGGCTACACCTTC. This codes for CASNPGVNLGYGYTF.

The chain carries TRBV18 and TRBJ2-2; tentative D call: TRBD1 (6 bases). This CDR3 has 17 amino acids. Germline CDR1 and CDR2: KGHSH and LQKENI. Trimming took 1 base from V and 4 from J, leaving 16 bases between them. CDR3: CASSPQARGSSTGELFF. In DNA, the CDR3 is TGTGCCAGCTCACCACAAGCCAGGGGTTCTAGCACCGGGGAGCTGTTTTTT.

In nucleotides, the CDR3 is TGTGCCAGCACACATTGGACAGGGGGCGGAGACTATGGCTACACCTTC. The encoded protein is CASTHWTGGGDYGYTF. The rearrangement joins TRBV2 to TRBJ1-2; TRBD1 matches 11 bases. The V gene end was trimmed by 7 bases and the J gene end by 3 bases; junction bases not matched to a gene: 10. The CDR3 runs 16 residues. CDR1 and CDR2 from the germline V gene are SNHLY and FYNNEI. The entire variable domain, with the rest obtained from reference TRBV2 and TRBJ1-2, is as follows: EPEVTQTPSHQVTQMGQEVILRCVPISNHLYFYWYRQILGQKVEFLVSFYNNEISEKSEIFDDQFSVERPDGSNFTLKIRSTKLEDSAMYFCASTHWTGGGDYGYTFGSGTRLTVV.

This chain joins TRBV27 and TRBJ1-3; D gene unclear. CDR3 length: 13 residues. V shed 6 bases and J shed 4 bases, with 10 bases lying between them. The germline gives CDR1 MNHEY, CDR2 SMNVEV (reference sequence). Here the CDR3 reads CASRLSSGNTIYF. The CDR3 nucleotides read TGTGCCAGCAGACTAAGCTCCGGAAACACCATATATTTT.

This rearrangement joins TRBV24-1 to TRBJ2-1; 9 nucleotides match TRBD2. Per germline, CDR1 KGHDR and CDR2 SFDVKD. V lost 4 bases, J lost 6 bases, and 9 bases stayed unmatched. The CDR3 is 16 amino acids. The CDR3 DNA follows: TGTGCCACCAGTGACGTGACTAGCGGTCGTCTCAATGAGCAGTTCTTC. This sequence encodes CATSDVTSGRLNEQFF.